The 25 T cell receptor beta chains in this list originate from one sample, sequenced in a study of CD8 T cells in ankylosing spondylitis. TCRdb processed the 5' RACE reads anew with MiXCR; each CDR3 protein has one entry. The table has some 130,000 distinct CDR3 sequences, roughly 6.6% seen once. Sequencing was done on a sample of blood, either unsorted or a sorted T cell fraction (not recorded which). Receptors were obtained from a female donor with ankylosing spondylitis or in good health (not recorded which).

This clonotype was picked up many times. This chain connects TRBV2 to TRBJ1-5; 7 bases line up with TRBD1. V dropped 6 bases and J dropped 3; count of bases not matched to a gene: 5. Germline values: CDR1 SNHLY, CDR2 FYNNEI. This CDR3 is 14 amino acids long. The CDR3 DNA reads TGTGCCAGCAGCGGGGACAGCTCCAATCAGCCCCAGCATTTT. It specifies CASSGDSSNQPQHF.

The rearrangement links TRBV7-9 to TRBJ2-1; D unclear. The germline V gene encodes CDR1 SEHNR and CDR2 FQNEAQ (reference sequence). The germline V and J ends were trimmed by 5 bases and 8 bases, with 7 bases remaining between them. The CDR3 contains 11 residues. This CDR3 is CASSPQDEQFF. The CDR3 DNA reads TGTGCCAGCAGCCCCCAGGATGAGCAGTTCTTC.

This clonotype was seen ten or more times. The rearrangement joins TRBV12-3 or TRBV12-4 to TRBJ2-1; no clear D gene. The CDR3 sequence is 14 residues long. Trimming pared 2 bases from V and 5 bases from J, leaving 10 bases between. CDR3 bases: TGTGCCAGCAGTTTAAGTTCTGGGGACAATGAGCAGTTCTTC. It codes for CASSLSSGDNEQFF.

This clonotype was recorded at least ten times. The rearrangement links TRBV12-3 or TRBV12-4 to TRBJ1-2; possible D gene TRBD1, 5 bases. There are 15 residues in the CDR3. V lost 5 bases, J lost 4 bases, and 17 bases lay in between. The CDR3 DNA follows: TGTGCCAGCAGTCCCGGGGGGGGGAAACCCTATGGCTACACCTTC. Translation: CASSPGGGKPYGYTF.

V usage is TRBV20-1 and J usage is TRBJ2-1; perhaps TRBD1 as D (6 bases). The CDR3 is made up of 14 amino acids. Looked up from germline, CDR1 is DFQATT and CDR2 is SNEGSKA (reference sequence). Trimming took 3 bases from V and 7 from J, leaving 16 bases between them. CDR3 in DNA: TGCAGTGCTAGGGATCTAGGGGGTTGGAATGAGCAGTTCTTC. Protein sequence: CSARDLGGWNEQFF.

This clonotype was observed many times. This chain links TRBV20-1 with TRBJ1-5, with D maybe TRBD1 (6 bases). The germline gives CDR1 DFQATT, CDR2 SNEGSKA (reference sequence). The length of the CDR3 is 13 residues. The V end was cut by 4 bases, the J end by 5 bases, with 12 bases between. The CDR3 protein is CSATGHHDQPQHF. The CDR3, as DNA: TGCAGTGCTACGGGACACCACGATCAGCCCCAGCATTTT.

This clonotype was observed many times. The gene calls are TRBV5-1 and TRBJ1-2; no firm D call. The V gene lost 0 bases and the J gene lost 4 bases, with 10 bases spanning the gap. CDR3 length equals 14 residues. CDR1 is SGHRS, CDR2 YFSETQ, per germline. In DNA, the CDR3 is TGCGCCAGCAGCTTGGTACCGATGAGCTATGGCTACACCTTC. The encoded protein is CASSLVPMSYGYTF.

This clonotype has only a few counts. The CDR3 DNA is TGTGCCAGCACCCTAGGGGGAAACACCATATATTTT. Amino acids: CASTLGGNTIYF. This chain connects TRBV6-6 to TRBJ1-3, with D unresolved. Trimming removed 7 bases from V and 4 bases from J, with 8 bases in between. The germline CDR1 and CDR2 sequences are MNHNY and SVGAGI (reference sequence). This CDR3 is 12 amino acids long.

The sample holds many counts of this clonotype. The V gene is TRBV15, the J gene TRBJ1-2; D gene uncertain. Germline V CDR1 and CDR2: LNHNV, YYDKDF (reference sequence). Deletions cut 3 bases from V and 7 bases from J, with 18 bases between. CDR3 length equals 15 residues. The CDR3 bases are TGTGCCACCAGCAGGGAGGACCGCGGGGAAGGTGGCTACACCTTC. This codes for CATSREDRGEGGYTF.

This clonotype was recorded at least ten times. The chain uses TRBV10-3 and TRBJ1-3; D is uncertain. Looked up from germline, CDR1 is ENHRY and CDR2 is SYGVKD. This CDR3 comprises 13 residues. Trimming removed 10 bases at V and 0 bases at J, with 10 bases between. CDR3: CATLADSGNTIYF. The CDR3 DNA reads TGTGCCACCCTCGCAGACTCTGGAAACACCATATATTTT.

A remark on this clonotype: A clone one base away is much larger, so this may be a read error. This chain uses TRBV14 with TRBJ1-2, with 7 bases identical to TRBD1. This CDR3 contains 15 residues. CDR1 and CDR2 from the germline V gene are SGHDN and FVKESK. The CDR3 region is CVSSQDMTGTYGYTF. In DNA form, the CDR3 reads TGTGTCAGCAGCCAAGATATGACAGGGACCTATGGCTACACCTTC.

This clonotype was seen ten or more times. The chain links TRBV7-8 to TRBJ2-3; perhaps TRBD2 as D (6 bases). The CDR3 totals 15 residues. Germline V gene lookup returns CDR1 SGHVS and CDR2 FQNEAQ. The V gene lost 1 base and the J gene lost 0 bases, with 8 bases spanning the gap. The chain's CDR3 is CASSLEGTSTDTQYF. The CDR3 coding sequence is TGTGCCAGCAGCTTAGAGGGGACTAGCACAGATACGCAGTATTTT.

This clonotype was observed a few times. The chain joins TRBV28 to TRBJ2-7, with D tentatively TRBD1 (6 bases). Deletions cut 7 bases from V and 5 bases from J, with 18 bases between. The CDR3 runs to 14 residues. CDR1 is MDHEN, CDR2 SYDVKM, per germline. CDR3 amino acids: CASTNHRVGDEQYF. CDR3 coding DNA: TGTGCCAGCACAAACCACAGGGTCGGCGACGAGCAGTACTTC.

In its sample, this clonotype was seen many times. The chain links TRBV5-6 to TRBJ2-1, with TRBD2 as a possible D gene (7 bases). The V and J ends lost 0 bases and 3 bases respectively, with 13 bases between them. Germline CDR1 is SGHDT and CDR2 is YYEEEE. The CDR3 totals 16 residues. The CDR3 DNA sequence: TGTGCCAGCAGCTTGGAACGCGGGGGCGACTACAATGAGCAGTTCTTC. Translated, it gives CASSLERGGDYNEQFF.

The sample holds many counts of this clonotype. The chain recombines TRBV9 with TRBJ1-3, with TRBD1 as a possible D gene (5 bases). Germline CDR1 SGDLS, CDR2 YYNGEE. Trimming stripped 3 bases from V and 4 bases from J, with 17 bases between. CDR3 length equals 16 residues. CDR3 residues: CASSGQRTPGGNTIYF. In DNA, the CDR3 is TGTGCCAGCAGCGGCCAAAGGACCCCAGGGGGAAACACCATATATTTT. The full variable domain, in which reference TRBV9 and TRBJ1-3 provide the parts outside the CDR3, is DSGVTQTPKHLITATGQRVTLRCSPRSGDLSVYWYQQSLDQGLQFLIQYYNGEERAKGNILERFSAQQFPDLHSELNLSSLELGDSALYFCASSGQRTPGGNTIYFGEGSWLTVV.

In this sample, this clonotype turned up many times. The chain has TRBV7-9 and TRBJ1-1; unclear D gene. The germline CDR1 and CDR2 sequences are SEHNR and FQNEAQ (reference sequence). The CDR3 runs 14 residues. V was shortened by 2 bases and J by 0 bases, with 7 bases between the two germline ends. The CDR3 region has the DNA TGTGCCAGCAGCTTATCGGTCATGAACACTGAAGCTTTCTTT. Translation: CASSLSVMNTEAFF.

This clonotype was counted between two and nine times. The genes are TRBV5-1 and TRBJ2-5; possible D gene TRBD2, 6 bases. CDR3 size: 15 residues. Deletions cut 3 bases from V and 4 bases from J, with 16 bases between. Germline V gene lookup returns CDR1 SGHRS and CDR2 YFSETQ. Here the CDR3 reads CASSWTPGGVETQYF. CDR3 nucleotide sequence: TGCGCCAGCAGCTGGACTCCAGGAGGGGTAGAGACCCAGTACTTC.

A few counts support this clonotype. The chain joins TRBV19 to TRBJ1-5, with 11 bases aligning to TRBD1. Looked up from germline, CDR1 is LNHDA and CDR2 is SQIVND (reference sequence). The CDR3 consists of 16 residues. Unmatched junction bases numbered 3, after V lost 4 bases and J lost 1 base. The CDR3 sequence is CASSTGTGGSNQPQHF. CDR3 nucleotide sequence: TGTGCCAGTAGTACCGGGACAGGGGGGAGCAATCAGCCCCAGCATTTT.

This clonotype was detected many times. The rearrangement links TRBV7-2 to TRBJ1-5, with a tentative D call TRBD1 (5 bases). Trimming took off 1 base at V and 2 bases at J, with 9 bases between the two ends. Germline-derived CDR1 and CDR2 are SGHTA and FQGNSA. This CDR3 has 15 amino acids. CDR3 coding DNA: TGTGCCAGCAGCTTAGTAGGGGAAGGCAATCAGCCCCAGCATTTT. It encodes CASSLVGEGNQPQHF.

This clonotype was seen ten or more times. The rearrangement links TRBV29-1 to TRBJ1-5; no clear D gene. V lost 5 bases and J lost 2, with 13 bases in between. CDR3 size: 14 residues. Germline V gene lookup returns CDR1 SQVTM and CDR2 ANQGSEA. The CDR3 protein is CSVFSGEGNQPQHF. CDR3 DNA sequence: TGCAGCGTTTTTTCCGGGGAGGGCAATCAGCCCCAGCATTTT.

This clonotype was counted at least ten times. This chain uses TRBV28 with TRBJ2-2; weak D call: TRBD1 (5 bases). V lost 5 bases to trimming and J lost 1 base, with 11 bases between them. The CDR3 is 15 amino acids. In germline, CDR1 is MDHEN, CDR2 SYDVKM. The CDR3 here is CASSIDSRNTGELFF. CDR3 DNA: TGTGCCAGCAGTATAGACAGTCGGAACACCGGGGAGCTGTTTTTT.

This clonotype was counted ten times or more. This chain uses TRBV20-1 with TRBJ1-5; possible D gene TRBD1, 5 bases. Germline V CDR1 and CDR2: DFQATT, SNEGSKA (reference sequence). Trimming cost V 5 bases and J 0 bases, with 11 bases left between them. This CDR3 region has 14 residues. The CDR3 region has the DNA TGCAGTGCTTGGGAGGGGCATAGCAATCAGCCCCAGCATTTT. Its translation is CSAWEGHSNQPQHF.

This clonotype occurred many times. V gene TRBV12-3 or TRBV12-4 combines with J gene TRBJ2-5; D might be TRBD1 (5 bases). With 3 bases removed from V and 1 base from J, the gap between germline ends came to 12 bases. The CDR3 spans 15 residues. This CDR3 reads CASSFGQGFQETQYF. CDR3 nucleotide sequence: TGTGCCAGCAGTTTTGGCCAGGGCTTCCAAGAGACCCAGTACTTC.

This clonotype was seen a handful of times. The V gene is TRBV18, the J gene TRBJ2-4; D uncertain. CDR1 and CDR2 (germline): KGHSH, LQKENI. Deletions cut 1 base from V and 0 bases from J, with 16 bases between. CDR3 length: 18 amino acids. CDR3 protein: CASSPLHGSRLAKNIQYF. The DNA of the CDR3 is TGTGCCAGCTCACCACTTCACGGCTCCCGCCTAGCCAAAAACATTCAGTACTTC.

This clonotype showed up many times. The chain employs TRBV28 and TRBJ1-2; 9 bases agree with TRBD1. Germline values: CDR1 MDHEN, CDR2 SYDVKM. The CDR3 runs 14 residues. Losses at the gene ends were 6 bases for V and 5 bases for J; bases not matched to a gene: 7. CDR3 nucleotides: TGTGCCAGCAGGGTAACAGGGGGCGCGTATGGCTACACCTTC. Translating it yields CASRVTGGAYGYTF.